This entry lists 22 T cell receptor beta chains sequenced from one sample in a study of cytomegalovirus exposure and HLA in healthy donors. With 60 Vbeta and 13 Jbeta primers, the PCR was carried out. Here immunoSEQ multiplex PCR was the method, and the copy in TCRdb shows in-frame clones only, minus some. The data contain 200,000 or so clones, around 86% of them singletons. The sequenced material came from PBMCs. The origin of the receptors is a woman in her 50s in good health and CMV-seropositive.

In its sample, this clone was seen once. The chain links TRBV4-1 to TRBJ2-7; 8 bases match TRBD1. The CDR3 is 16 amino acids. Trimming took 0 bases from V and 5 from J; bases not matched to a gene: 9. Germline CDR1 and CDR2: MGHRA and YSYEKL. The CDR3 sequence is CASSQETARGHDEQYF. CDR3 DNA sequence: TGCGCCAGCAGCCAAGAAACGGCCAGGGGGCATGACGAGCAGTACTTC.

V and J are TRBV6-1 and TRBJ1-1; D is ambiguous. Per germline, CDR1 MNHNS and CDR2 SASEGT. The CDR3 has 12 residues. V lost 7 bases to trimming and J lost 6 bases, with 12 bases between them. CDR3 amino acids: CASTPGRAEAFF. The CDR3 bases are TGTGCCAGCACCCCCGGGCGGGCTGAAGCTTTCTTT.

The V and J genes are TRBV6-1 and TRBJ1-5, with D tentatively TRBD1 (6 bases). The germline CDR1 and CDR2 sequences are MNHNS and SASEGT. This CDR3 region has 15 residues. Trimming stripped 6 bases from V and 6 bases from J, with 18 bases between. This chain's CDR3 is CASRSGTLKSQPQHF. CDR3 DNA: TGTGCCAGCAGATCCGGGACATTGAAATCTCAGCCCCAGCATTTT.

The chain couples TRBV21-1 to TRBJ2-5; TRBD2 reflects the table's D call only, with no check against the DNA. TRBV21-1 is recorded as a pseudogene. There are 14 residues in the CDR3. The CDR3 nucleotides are TGTGCCGGAGCAGCAGGACTAGCGGTGGAGGGGCAGTACTTC. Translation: CAGAAGLAVEGQYF.

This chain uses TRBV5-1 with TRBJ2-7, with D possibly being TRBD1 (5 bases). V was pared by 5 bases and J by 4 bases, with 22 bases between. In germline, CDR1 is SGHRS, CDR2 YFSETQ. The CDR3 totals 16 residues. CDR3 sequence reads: CASSPPDTRGTYEQYF. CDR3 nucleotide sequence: TGCGCCAGCAGTCCCCCCGACACAAGGGGAACTTACGAGCAGTACTTC. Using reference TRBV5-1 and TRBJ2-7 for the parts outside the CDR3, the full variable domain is KAGVTQTPRYLIKTRGQQVTLSCSPISGHRSVSWYQQTPGQGLQFLFEYFSETQRNKGNFPGRFSGRQFSNSRSEMNVSTLELGDSALYLCASSPPDTRGTYEQYFGPGTRLTVT.

The DNA for the CDR3 is TGTGCCAGCAGCTTGGTGCGGACAGGGGGTTACGAGCAGTACTTC. Amino acid sequence: CASSLVRTGGYEQYF. The chain has TRBV5-4 and TRBJ2-7; TRBD1 agrees at 10 bases. The CDR3 has 15 amino acids. From germline, CDR1 is SGHNT and CDR2 YYREEE (reference sequence). J lost 4 bases, V lost 0 bases, and 4 bases had no gene match.

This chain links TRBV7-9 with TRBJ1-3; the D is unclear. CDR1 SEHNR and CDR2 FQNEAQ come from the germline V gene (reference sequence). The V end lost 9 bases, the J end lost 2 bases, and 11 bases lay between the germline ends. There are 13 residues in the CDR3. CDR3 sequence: CASPAGTGNTIYF. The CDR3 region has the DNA TGTGCCAGTCCCGCGGGAACTGGAAACACCATATATTTT.

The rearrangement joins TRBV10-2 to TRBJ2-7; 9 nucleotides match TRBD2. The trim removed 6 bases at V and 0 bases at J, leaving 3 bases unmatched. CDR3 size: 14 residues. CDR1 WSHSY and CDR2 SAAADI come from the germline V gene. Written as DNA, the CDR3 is TGCGCCAGCAGAATTAGCGGGAGCTCCTACGAGCAGTACTTC. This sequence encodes CASRISGSSYEQYF.

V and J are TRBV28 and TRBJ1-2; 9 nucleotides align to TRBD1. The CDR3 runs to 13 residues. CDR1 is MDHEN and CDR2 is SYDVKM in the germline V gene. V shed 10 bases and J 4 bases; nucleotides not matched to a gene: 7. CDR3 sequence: CATYRGQGYGYTF. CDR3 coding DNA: TGTGCCACCTACAGGGGGCAGGGCTATGGCTACACCTTC.

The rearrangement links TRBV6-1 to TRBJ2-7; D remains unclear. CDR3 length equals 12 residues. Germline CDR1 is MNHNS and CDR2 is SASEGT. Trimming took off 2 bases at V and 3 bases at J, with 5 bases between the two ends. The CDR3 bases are TGTGCCAGCAGTGAACACAGCTACGAGCAGTACTTC. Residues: CASSEHSYEQYF.

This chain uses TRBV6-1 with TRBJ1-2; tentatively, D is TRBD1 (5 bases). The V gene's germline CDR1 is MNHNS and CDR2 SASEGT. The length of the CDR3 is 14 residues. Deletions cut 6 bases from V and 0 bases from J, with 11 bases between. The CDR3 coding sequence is TGTGCCAGCAGCCAGGGTTCCCCTAACTATGGCTACACCTTC. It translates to CASSQGSPNYGYTF.

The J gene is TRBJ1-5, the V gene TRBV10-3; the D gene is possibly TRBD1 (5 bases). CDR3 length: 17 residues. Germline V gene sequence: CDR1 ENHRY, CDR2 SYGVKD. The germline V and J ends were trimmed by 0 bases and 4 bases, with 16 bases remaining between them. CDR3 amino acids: CAISESKGRDGNQPQHF. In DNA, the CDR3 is TGTGCCATCAGTGAGTCGAAGGGGAGGGACGGGAATCAGCCCCAGCATTTT.

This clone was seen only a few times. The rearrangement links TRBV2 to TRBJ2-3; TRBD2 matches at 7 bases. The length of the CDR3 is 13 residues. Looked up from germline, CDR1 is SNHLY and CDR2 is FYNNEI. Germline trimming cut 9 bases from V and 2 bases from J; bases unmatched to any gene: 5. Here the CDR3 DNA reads TGTGCCAGTCTAGCGGAATACACAGATACGCAGTATTTT. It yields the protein CASLAEYTDTQYF.

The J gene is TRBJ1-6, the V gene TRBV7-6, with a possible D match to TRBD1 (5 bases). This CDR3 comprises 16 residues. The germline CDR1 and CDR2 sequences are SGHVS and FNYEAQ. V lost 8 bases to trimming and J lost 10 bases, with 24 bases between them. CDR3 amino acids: CASPTAAGLGRSPLHF. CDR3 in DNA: TGTGCCAGCCCGACTGCCGCAGGGTTAGGGAGGTCACCCCTCCACTTT.

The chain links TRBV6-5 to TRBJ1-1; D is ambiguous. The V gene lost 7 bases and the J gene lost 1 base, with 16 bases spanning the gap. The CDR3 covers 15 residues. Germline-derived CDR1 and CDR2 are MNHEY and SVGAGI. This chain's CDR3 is CASTYPEGSNTEAFF. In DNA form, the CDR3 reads TGTGCCAGCACCTACCCGGAGGGTTCGAACACTGAAGCTTTCTTT.

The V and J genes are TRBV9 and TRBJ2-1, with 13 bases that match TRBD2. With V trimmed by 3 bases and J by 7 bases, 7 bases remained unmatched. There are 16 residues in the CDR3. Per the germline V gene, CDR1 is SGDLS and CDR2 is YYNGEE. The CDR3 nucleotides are TGTGCCAGCAGCGCCCGAGGGACTAGCGGGAATAATGAGCAGTTCTTC. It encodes CASSARGTSGNNEQFF. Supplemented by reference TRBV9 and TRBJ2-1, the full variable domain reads DSGVTQTPKHLITATGQRVTLRCSPRSGDLSVYWYQQSLDQGLQFLIQYYNGEERAKGNILERFSAQQFPDLHSELNLSSLELGDSALYFCASSARGTSGNNEQFFGPGTRLTVL.

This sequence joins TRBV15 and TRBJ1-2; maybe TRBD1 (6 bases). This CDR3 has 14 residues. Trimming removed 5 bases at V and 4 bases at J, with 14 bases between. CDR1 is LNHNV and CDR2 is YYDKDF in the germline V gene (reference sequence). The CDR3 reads CATSRRQDPYGYTF. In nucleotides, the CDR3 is TGTGCCACCAGCCGAAGACAGGACCCCTATGGCTACACCTTC.

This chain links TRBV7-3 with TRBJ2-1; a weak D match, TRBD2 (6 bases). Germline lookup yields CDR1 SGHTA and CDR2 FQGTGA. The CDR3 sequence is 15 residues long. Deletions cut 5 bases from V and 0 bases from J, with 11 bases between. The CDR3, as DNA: TGTGCCAGCAGCCGGGACGGGAGCTCCTACAATGAGCAGTTCTTC. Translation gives CASSRDGSSYNEQFF. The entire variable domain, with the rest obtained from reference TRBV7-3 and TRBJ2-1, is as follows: GAGVSQTPSNKVTEKGKYVELRCDPISGHTALYWYRQSLGQGPEFLIYFQGTGAADDSGLPNDRFFAVRPEGSVSTLKIQRTERGDSAVYLCASSRDGSSYNEQFFGPGTRLTVL.

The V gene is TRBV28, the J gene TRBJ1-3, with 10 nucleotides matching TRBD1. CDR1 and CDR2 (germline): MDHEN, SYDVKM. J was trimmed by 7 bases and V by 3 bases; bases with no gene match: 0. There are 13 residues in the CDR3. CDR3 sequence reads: CASSLGQGNTIYF. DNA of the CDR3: TGTGCCAGCAGTTTGGGACAGGGGAACACCATATATTTT.

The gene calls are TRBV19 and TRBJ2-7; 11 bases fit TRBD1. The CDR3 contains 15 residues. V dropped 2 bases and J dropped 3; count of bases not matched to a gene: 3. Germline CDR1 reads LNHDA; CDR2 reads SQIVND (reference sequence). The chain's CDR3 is CASSIWGQGDYEQYF. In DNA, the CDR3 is TGTGCCAGTAGTATATGGGGACAGGGGGACTACGAGCAGTACTTC.

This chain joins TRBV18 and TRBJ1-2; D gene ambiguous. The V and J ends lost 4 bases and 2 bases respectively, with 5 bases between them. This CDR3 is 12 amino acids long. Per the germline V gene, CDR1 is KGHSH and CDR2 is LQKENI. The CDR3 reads CASSRENYGYTF. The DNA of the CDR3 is TGTGCCAGCTCACGGGAGAACTATGGCTACACCTTC.

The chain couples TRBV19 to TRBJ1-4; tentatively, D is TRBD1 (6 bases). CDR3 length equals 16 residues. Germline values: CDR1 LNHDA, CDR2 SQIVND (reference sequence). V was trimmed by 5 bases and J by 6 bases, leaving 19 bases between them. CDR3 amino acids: CASSRAGAAWDEKLFF. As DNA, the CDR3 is TGTGCCAGTAGTCGGGCAGGGGCCGCCTGGGATGAAAAACTGTTTTTT.